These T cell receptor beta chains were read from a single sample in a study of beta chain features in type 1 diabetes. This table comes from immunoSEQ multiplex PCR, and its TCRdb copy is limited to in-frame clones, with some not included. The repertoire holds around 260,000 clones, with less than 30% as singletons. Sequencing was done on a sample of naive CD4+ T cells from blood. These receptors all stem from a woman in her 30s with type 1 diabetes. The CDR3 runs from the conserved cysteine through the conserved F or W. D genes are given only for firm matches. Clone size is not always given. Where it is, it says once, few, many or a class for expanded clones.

CDR3: CASSLSAGVRTDTQYF; DNA: TGTGCCAGCAGCTTATCGGCGGGAGTGCGCACAGATACGCAGTATTTT; V: TRBV13; J: TRBJ2-3; size: few; D: TRBD2
CDR3: CASSYQQEGEQYF; DNA: TGTGCCAGCAGTTACCAACAGGAAGGGGAGCAGTACTTC; V: TRBV6-6; J: TRBJ2-7; size: .; D: .
CDR3: CASTDRASDTQYF; DNA: TGTGCCAGCACGGACAGGGCATCAGATACGCAGTATTTT; V: TRBV25-1; J: TRBJ2-3; size: .; D: TRBD1
CDR3: CASSFLGTTTSYEQYF; DNA: TGTGCCAGCAGTTTCCTTGGGACTACTACTTCCTACGAGCAGTACTTC; V: TRBV28; J: TRBJ2-7; size: .; D: TRBD2
CDR3: CASSLRQGGTDTQYF; DNA: TGTGCCAGCAGTTTGAGACAGGGCGGCACAGATACGCAGTATTTT; V: TRBV28; J: TRBJ2-3; size: .; D: TRBD1
CDR3: CASSWGQGNETQYF; DNA: TGTGCCAGCAGCTGGGGACAGGGCAATGAGACCCAGTACTTC; V: TRBV5-4; J: TRBJ2-5; size: few; D: TRBD1
CDR3: CASSVALTTGGSAGYTF; DNA: TGTGCCAGCAGCGTAGCCCTCACGACAGGGGGAAGCGCTGGCTACACCTTC; V: TRBV9; J: TRBJ1-2; size: few; D: TRBD1
CDR3: CASSSDTLEAFF; DNA: TGTGCCAGCAGCTCCGACACACTTGAAGCTTTCTTT; V: TRBV7-3; J: TRBJ1-1; size: .; D: .
CDR3: CASSFPPGTGPNEQFF; DNA: TGTGCCAGTAGCTTCCCCCCCGGGACAGGGCCTAATGAGCAGTTCTTC; V: TRBV19; J: TRBJ2-1; size: .; D: TRBD1
CDR3: CASSSRGGRLYEQYF; DNA: TGTGCCAGCAGTTCCAGAGGGGGAAGGTTATACGAGCAGTACTTC; V: TRBV6-6; J: TRBJ2-7; size: few; D: .
CDR3: CASSWGGSYEQYF; DNA: TGTGCCAGCAGTTGGGGAGGTTCCTACGAGCAGTACTTC; V: TRBV28; J: TRBJ2-7; size: few; D: .
CDR3: CASSLYLREGLVTDEQYF; DNA: TGTGCCAGCAGTTTATATCTCCGGGAGGGCCTTGTTACGGACGAGCAGTACTTC; V: TRBV28; J: TRBJ2-7; size: .; D: TRBD2
CDR3: CASSLIASGELFF; DNA: TGTGCCAGCAGCTTAATAGCCTCCGGGGAGCTGTTTTTT; V: TRBV7-2; J: TRBJ2-2; size: .; D: .
CDR3: CASSGNRGANVLTF; DNA: TGTGCCAGCAGTGGTAACAGAGGGGCCAACGTCCTGACTTTC; V: TRBV2; J: TRBJ2-6; size: .; D: .
CDR3: CSVEGPGVEQYF; DNA: TGCAGCGTTGAAGGACCGGGAGTCGAGCAGTACTTC; V: TRBV29-1; J: TRBJ2-7; size: .; D: .
CDR3: CASSQVAGVTYNEQFF; DNA: TGCGCCAGCAGCCAGGTAGCGGGAGTGACCTACAATGAGCAGTTCTTC; V: TRBV4-1; J: TRBJ2-1; size: .; D: TRBD2
CDR3: CASSLGQSQETQYF; DNA: TGTGCCAGCAGCCTTGGACAGTCCCAAGAGACCCAGTACTTC; V: TRBV28; J: TRBJ2-5; size: few; D: .
CDR3: CASSLSEGDQPQHF; DNA: TGTGCCAGCAGCTTGTCCGAGGGAGATCAGCCCCAGCATTTT; V: TRBV7-9; J: TRBJ1-5; size: .; D: .
CDR3: CASSTTGTPGTQYF; DNA: TGTGCCAGCAGTACTACGGGAACCCCGGGGACCCAGTACTTC; V: TRBV25-1; J: TRBJ2-5; size: few; D: .
CDR3: CASNYGNRGHRGTGELFF; DNA: TGTGCCAGCAATTATGGTAACAGGGGGCATCGGGGCACCGGGGAGCTGTTTTTT; V: TRBV2; J: TRBJ2-2; size: .; D: TRBD1
CDR3: CASSQDRATGSSTDTQYF; DNA: TGCGCCAGCAGCCAAGATAGAGCGACAGGGTCCAGCACAGATACGCAGTATTTT; V: TRBV4-1; J: TRBJ2-3; size: few; D: TRBD1
CDR3: CASSFVGSGRAVEQFF; DNA: TGTGCCAGCAGCTTTGTTGGTAGCGGGAGGGCCGTTGAGCAGTTCTTC; V: TRBV7-3; J: TRBJ2-1; size: .; D: TRBD2
CDR3: CAGGPPNTDTQYF; DNA: TGTGCCGGAGGGCCACCAAACACAGATACGCAGTATTTT; V: TRBV30; J: TRBJ2-3; size: few; D: .
CDR3: CASSLEGQGAWHEQYF; DNA: TGCGCCAGCAGCTTGGAGGGTCAGGGGGCTTGGCACGAGCAGTACTTC; V: TRBV5-1; J: TRBJ2-7; size: few; D: TRBD1
CDR3: CASSPPGQAYEQYF; DNA: TGTGCCAGCAGCCCCCCGGGACAGGCCTACGAGCAGTACTTC; V: TRBV7-9; J: TRBJ2-7; size: .; D: TRBD1
CDR3: CASSPVLAGGRNEQFF; DNA: TGCGCCAGCAGCCCTGTACTAGCGGGAGGACGCAATGAGCAGTTCTTC; V: TRBV4-1; J: TRBJ2-1; size: .; D: TRBD2
CDR3: CASSYEQVYGYTF; DNA: TGTGCCAGCAGTTACGAACAGGTTTACGGCTACACCTTC; V: TRBV6-5; J: TRBJ1-2; size: few; D: .
CDR3: CASSLAEIQYF; DNA: TGTGCCAGCAGTTTGGCGGAGATTCAGTACTTC; V: TRBV28; J: TRBJ2-4; size: few; D: .
CDR3: CASTQLAGAYEQYF; DNA: TGCGCCAGCACCCAACTAGCGGGAGCCTACGAGCAGTACTTC; V: TRBV5-1; J: TRBJ2-7; size: .; D: TRBD2